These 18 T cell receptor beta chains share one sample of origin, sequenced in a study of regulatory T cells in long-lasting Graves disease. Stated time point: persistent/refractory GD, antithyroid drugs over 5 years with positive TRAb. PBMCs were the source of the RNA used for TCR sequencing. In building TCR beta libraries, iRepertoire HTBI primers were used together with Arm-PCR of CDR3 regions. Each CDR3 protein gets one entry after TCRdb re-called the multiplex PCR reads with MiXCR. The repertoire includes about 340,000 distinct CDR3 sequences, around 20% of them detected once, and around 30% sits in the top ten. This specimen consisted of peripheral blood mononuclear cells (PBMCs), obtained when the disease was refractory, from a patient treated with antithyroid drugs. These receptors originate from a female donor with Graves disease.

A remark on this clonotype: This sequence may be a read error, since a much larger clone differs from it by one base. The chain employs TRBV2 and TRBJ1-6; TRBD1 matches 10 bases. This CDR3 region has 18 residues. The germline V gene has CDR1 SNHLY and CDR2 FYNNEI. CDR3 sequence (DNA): TGTGCCAGCAGGGCTGACAGGGGGCCGGGCTCCTATAATTCATCCCTCCACTTT. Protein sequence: CASRADRGPGSYNSSLHF.

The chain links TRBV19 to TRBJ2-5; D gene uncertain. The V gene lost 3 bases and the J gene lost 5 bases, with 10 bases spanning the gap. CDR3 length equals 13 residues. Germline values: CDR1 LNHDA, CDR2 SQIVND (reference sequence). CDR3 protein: CASSIHLKETQYF. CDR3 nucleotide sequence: TGTGCCAGTAGTATCCATTTAAAGGAGACCCAGTACTTC.

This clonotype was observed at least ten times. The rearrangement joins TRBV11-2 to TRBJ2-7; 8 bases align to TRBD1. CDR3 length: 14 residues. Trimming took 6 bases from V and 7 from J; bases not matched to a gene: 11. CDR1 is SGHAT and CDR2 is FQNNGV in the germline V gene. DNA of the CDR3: TGTGCCAGCAGGCCAGGACAGGGTTTCGGAGAGCAGTACTTC. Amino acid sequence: CASRPGQGFGEQYF. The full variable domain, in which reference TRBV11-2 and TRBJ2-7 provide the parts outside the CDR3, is EAGVAQSPRYKIIEKRQSVAFWCNPISGHATLYWYQQILGQGPKLLIQFQNNGVVDDSQLPKDRFSAERLKGVDSTLKIQPAKLEDSAVYLCASRPGQGFGEQYFGPGTRLTVT.

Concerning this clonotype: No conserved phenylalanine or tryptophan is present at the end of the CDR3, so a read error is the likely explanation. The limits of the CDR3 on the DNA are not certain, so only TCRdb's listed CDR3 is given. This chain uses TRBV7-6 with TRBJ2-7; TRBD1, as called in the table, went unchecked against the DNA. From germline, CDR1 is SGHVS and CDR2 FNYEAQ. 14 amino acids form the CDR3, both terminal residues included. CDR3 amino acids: CASGETGQGDKLDC.

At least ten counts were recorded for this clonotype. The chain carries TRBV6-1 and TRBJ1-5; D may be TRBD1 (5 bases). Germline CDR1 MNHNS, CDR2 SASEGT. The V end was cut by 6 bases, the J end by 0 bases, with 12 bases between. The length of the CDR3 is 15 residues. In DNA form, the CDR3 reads TGTGCCAGCAGGTCGCAGGGTTATAGCAATCAGCCCCAGCATTTT. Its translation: CASRSQGYSNQPQHF.

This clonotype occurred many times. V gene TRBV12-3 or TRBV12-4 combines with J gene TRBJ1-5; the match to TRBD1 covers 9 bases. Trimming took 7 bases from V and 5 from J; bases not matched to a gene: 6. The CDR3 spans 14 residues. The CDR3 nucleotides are TGTGCCAGCAAGCGGACAGGGGATGATCAGCCCCAGCATTTT. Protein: CASKRTGDDQPQHF.

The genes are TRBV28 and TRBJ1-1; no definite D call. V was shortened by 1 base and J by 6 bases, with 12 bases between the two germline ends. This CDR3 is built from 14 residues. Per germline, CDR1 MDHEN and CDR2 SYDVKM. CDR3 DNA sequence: TGTGCCAGCAGTTTATTGGAAGAAGTCGCTGAAGCTTTCTTT. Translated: CASSLLEEVAEAFF.

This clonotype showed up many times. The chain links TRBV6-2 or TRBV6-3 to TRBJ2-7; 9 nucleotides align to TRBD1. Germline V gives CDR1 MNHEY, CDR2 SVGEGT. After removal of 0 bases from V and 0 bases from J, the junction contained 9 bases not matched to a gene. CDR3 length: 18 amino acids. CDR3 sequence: CASSYSPPTGGSSYEQYF. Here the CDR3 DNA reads TGTGCCAGCAGTTACTCCCCCCCGACAGGGGGAAGCTCCTACGAGCAGTACTTC.

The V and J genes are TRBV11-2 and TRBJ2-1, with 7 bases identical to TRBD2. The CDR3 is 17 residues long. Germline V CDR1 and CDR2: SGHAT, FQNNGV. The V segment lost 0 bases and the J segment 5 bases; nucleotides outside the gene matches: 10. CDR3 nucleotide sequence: TGTGCCAGCAGCTTAGATTTATCGCTAGCGGCGAACAATGAGCAGTTCTTC. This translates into CASSLDLSLAANNEQFF.

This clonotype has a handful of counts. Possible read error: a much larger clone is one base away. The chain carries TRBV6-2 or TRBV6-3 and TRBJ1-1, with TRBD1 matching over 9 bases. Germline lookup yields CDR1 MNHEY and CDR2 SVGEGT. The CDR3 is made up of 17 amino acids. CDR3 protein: CASSPRQGDYWNTEALF. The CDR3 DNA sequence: TGTGCCAGCAGCCCTCGACAGGGGGATTACTGGAACACTGAAGCTCTCTTT.

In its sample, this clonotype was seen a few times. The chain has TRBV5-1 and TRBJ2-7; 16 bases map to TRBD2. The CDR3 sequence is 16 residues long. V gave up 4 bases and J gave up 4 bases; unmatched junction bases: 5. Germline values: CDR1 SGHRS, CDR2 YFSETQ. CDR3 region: CASSPGTSGRAYEQYF. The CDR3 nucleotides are TGCGCCAGCAGCCCCGGGACTAGCGGGAGGGCATACGAGCAGTACTTC.

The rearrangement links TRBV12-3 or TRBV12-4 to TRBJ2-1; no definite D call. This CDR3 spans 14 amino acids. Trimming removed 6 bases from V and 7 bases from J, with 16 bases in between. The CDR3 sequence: CASSPHGAANEQFF. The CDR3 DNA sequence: TGTGCCAGCAGCCCGCACGGCGCGGCGAATGAGCAGTTCTTC.

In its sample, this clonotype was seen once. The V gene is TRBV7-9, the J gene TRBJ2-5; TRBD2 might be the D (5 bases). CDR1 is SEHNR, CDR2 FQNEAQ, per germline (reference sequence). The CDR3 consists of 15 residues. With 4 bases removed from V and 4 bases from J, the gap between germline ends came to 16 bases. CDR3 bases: TGTGCCAGCAGCTCCTTAAGACTCGAGGGAGAGACCCAGTACTTC. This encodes CASSSLRLEGETQYF.

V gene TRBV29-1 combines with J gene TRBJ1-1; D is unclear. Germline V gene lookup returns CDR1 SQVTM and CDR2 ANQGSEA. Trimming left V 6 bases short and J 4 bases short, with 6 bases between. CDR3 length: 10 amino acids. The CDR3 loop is CSVLVTEAFF. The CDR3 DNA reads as TGCAGCGTGTTAGTCACTGAAGCTTTCTTT.

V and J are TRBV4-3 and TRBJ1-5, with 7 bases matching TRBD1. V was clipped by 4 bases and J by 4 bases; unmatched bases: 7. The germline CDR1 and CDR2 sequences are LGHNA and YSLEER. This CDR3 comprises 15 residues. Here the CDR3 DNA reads TGCGCCAGCAGCCCCTACAGGGGCGGTAATCAGCCCCAGCATTTT. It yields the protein CASSPYRGGNQPQHF.

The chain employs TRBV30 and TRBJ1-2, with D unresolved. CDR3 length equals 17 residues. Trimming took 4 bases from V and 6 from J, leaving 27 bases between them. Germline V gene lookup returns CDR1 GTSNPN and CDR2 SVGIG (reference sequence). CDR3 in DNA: TGTGCCTGGATTTTCCGGACCTCACCGCCGGCCCGGCATGGCTACACCTTC. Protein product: CAWIFRTSPPARHGYTF.

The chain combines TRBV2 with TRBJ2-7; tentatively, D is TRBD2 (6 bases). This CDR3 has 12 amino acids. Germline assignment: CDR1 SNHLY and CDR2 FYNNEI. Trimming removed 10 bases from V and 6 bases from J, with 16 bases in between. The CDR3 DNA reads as TGTGCCACCACTAGCTATGGACCCGAGCAGTACTTC. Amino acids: CATTSYGPEQYF.

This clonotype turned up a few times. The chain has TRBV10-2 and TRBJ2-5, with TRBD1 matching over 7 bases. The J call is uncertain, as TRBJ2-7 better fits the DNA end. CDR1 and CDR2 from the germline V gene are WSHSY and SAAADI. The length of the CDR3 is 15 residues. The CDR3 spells CASSEVLGDRYEQYF. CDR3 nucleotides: TGCGCCAGCAGTGAGGTCCTGGGGGACAGATACGAGCAGTACTTC.